The 26 T cell receptor beta chains in this list originate from one sample, sequenced in a study of technical replicates of blood from a few donors. Generated by immunoSEQ multiplex PCR, the TCRdb table keeps only in-frame clones and is missing some. This table holds under 85,000 clones, 85% to 95% found once. Input material: T cells isolated from PBMCs. The receptor set was obtained from a human donor in good health.

This chain links TRBV11-2 with TRBJ2-7; TRBD2 matches at 12 bases. The V gene end was trimmed by 1 base and the J gene end by 6 bases; junction bases not matched to a gene: 10. In germline, CDR1 is SGHAT, CDR2 FQNNGV. There are 17 residues in the CDR3. Here the CDR3 DNA reads TGTGCCAGCAGCTTAGGGAGACTAGCGGGAGTATCGAGCGAGCAGTACTTC. It codes for CASSLGRLAGVSSEQYF.

V usage is TRBV11-2 and J usage is TRBJ1-1; 8 bases match TRBD1. Germline-derived CDR1 and CDR2 are SGHAT and FQNNGV. The CDR3 is 18 residues long. The V and J ends lost 5 bases and 0 bases, in that order; junction bases with no gene match: 14. The CDR3 protein is CASSIHRTGGIMNTEAFF. Here the CDR3 DNA reads TGTGCCAGCAGCATCCACCGCACAGGGGGAATTATGAACACTGAAGCTTTCTTT.

The J gene is TRBJ1-3, the V gene TRBV13; TRBD1 is a possible D gene (5 bases). CDR3 length equals 17 residues. The germline V gene has CDR1 PRHDT and CDR2 FYEKMQ (reference sequence). V was cut by 0 bases and J by 0 bases, with 12 bases left in between. The CDR3 coding sequence is TGTGCCAGCAGCTTAGGGGGTTGGGGCAGCTCTGGAAACACCATATATTTT. Its translation: CASSLGGWGSSGNTIYF.

The chain has TRBV6-1 and TRBJ1-3; weak D call: TRBD1 (6 bases). This CDR3 comprises 17 residues. Trimming removed 4 bases at V and 0 bases at J, with 16 bases between. Germline loops: CDR1 MNHNS, CDR2 SASEGT. This CDR3 reads CASSAKQGGYSGNTIYF. The CDR3 DNA reads TGTGCCAGCAGTGCGAAACAGGGAGGGTACTCTGGAAACACCATATATTTT.

CDR3 amino acids: CASGLVLTYSGGGDLPYNEQFF. For the CDR3, the DNA is TGTGCTAGTGGTTTGGTACTCACCTATAGCGGGGGGGGTGATCTCCCCTACAATGAGCAGTTCTTC. This chain connects TRBV12-5 to TRBJ2-1, with 11 bases lining up with TRBD2. Germline V gene lookup returns CDR1 LGHNT and CDR2 FRNRAP. The junction had 18 bases not matched to a gene; V was cut back by 0 bases and J by 2 bases. This CDR3 is built from 22 residues.

This clone was observed a single time. The rearrangement links TRBV6-6 to TRBJ2-1; D possibly corresponds to TRBD1 (6 bases). This CDR3 contains 15 residues. V was pared by 4 bases and J by 7 bases, with 17 bases between. Germline V gene sequence: CDR1 MNHNY, CDR2 SVGAGI (reference sequence). The chain's CDR3 is CASSSGTGLLNEQFF. DNA for the CDR3: TGTGCCAGCAGTTCCGGAACAGGGCTCTTAAATGAGCAGTTCTTC.

This chain links TRBV10-1 with TRBJ1-6; 8 nucleotides match TRBD1. Germline CDR1 is WNHNN and CDR2 is SYGVQD (reference sequence). Germline trimming cut 3 bases from V and 8 bases from J; bases unmatched to any gene: 6. The CDR3 is 15 amino acids. CDR3 amino acids: CASSERTGLDSPLHF. CDR3 in DNA: TGCGCCAGCAGTGAAAGGACAGGGCTCGATTCACCCCTCCACTTT.

The chain has TRBV6-5 and TRBJ1-5; D remains unclear. Between the trimmed V and J ends, which lost 8 bases and 2 bases, there was a span of 10 bases. CDR1 is MNHEY and CDR2 is SVGAGI in the germline V gene. This CDR3 has 13 residues. The CDR3: CASSGLRNQPQHF. As DNA, the CDR3 is TGTGCCAGCTCCGGGTTGCGCAATCAGCCCCAGCATTTT.

The chain joins TRBV6-1 to TRBJ2-1; the match to TRBD1 covers 12 bases. V lost 6 bases, J lost 7 bases, and 7 bases stayed unmatched. The CDR3 covers 15 residues. Germline loops: CDR1 MNHNS, CDR2 SASEGT. The CDR3 reads CASSEGQGALNEQFF. CDR3 bases: TGTGCCAGCAGCGAGGGACAGGGGGCGCTGAATGAGCAGTTCTTC.

The rearrangement uses TRBV5-4 and TRBJ2-7, with D tentatively TRBD1 (6 bases). Trimming took off 7 bases at V and 1 base at J, with 12 bases between the two ends. This CDR3 has 13 amino acids. Germline V gene lookup returns CDR1 SGHNT and CDR2 YYREEE (reference sequence). The CDR3 DNA is TGTGCCAGCGCCGAGGGGGAGTCCTACGAGCAGTACTTC. Amino acids: CASAEGESYEQYF. Supplemented by reference TRBV5-4 and TRBJ2-7, the full variable domain reads ETGVTQSPTHLIKTRGQQVTLRCSSQSGHNTVSWYQQALGQGPQFIFQYYREEENGRGNFPPRFSGLQFPNYSSELNVNALELDDSALYLCASAEGESYEQYFGPGTRLTVT.

The chain combines TRBV12-5 with TRBJ2-5; 10 bases align to TRBD2. The CDR3 has 20 residues. Germline assignment: CDR1 LGHNT and CDR2 FRNRAP. Germline trimming cut 1 base from V and 3 bases from J; bases unmatched to any gene: 17. The CDR3 DNA reads TGTGCTAGTGGTTTGGCTCTCGGGGAGCGGGAGGGCCCTTACGAAGAGACCCAGTACTTC. Translating it yields CASGLALGEREGPYEETQYF. The full variable domain, with the rest looked up from reference TRBV12-5 and TRBJ2-5, is DARVTQTPRHKVTEMGQEVTMRCQPILGHNTVFWYRQTMMQGLELLAYFRNRAPLDDSGMPKDRFSAEMPDATLATLKIQPSEPRDSAVYFCASGLALGEREGPYEETQYFGPGTRLLVL.

The V call is TRBV10-1, the J call TRBJ2-3; tentative D call: TRBD2 (6 bases). V lost 4 bases and J 3 bases, leaving 11 bases between the germline ends. Germline V gives CDR1 WNHNN, CDR2 SYGVQD (reference sequence). The CDR3 has 14 amino acids. CDR3 sequence (DNA): TGCGCCAGCAGTGCTATAGGAGGGACAGATACGCAGTATTTT. Its translation is CASSAIGGTDTQYF.

The chain employs TRBV11-2 and TRBJ1-5; TRBD1 is a possible D gene (5 bases). Trimming left V 3 bases short and J 8 bases short, with 20 bases between. Per germline, CDR1 SGHAT and CDR2 FQNNGV. The CDR3 is 16 residues long. CDR3 sequence (DNA): TGTGCCAGCAGCTTGGGGGGGACGGGTACCATGGAGCCCCAGCATTTT. Translated, it gives CASSLGGTGTMEPQHF.

The rearrangement joins TRBV6-5 to TRBJ2-1; D perhaps matches TRBD1 (6 bases). Trimming pared 5 bases from V and 10 bases from J, leaving 9 bases between. Germline V CDR1 and CDR2: MNHEY, SVGAGI. This CDR3 has 11 amino acids. For the CDR3, the DNA is TGTGCCAGCAGTCACACAGGGGAGCAGTTCTTC. It yields the protein CASSHTGEQFF.

This sequence joins TRBV29-1 and TRBJ2-2; 7 bases match TRBD1. The V gene's germline CDR1 is SQVTM and CDR2 ANQGSEA. Germline trimming cut 7 bases from V and 3 bases from J; bases unmatched to any gene: 5. This CDR3 contains 13 residues. CDR3 bases: TGCAGCGGAAACGACAGGGACACCGGGGAGCTGTTTTTT. Translation gives CSGNDRDTGELFF.

The DNA of the CDR3 is TGTGCCAGTAATCCCCACCTGGGACAGGCTATTGTCTCTGGGGCCAACGTCCTGACTTTC. As protein: CASNPHLGQAIVSGANVLTF. This chain connects TRBV19 to TRBJ2-6, with TRBD1 identical over 8 bases. V gave up 7 bases and J gave up 0 bases; unmatched junction bases: 17. Germline-derived CDR1 and CDR2 are LNHDA and SQIVND (reference sequence). This CDR3 comprises 20 residues. Full variable domain (outside the CDR3, taken from reference TRBV19 and TRBJ2-6): DGGITQSPKYLFRKEGQNVTLSCEQNLNHDAMYWYRQDPGQGLRLIYYSQIVNDFQKGDIAEGYSVSREKKESFPLTVTSAQKNPTAFYLCASNPHLGQAIVSGANVLTFGAGSRLTVL.

CDR3 in DNA: TGTGCCAGCAGCTTAGGGACTGGCACAGATACGCAGTATTTT. This gives the protein CASSLGTGTDTQYF. This chain joins TRBV7-3 and TRBJ2-3, with a weak D call TRBD2 (6 bases). Trimming stripped 2 bases from V and 1 base from J, with 7 bases between. Germline CDR1 is SGHTA and CDR2 is FQGTGA. The CDR3 loop spans 14 amino acids.

The CDR3 nucleotides read TGTGCCAGCAGCTTAGCCCTCCCGGGGGCTAGCGGGATCGGGTCGCAAGACTACGAGCAGTACTTC. Protein: CASSLALPGASGIGSQDYEQYF. The rearrangement links TRBV7-2 to TRBJ2-7; 9 bases agree with TRBD2. From germline, CDR1 is SGHTA and CDR2 FQGNSA. The CDR3 contains 22 residues. After removal of 0 bases from V and 3 bases from J, the junction contained 24 bases not matched to a gene. Full variable domain (missing parts from reference TRBV7-2 and TRBJ2-7): GAGVSQSPSNKVTEKGKDVELRCDPISGHTALYWYRQSLGQGLEFLIYFQGNSAPDKSGLPSDRFSAERTGGSVSTLTIQRTQQEDSAVYLCASSLALPGASGIGSQDYEQYFGPGTRLTVT.

The V gene is TRBV11-2, the J gene TRBJ2-2; D is unresolved. This CDR3 has 10 residues. Germline-derived CDR1 and CDR2 are SGHAT and FQNNGV. Trimming stripped 3 bases from V and 9 bases from J, with 2 bases between. CDR3 bases: TGTGCCAGCAGCTTCAGGGAGCTGTTTTTT. Protein: CASSFRELFF.

The rearrangement links TRBV27 to TRBJ1-1, with D possibly TRBD1 on 5 matching bases. Trimming pared 2 bases from V and 3 bases from J, leaving 13 bases between. CDR1 and CDR2 (germline): MNHEY, SMNVEV (reference sequence). This CDR3 is 15 amino acids long. Written as DNA, the CDR3 is TGTGCCAGCAGTTTACTTCAGGGAGGGTACACTGAAGCTTTCTTT. It encodes CASSLLQGGYTEAFF.

This CDR3 reads CASSPTGEDDEQFF. The CDR3 nucleotides are TGTGCCAGCAGCCCGACAGGGGAGGACGATGAGCAGTTCTTC. The J gene is TRBJ2-1, the V gene TRBV13, with 8 nucleotides matching TRBD1. Germline CDR1 PRHDT, CDR2 FYEKMQ (reference sequence). The CDR3 covers 14 residues. J gave up 8 bases and V 5 bases, and 8 bases lay outside the gene matches.

The chain joins TRBV28 to TRBJ2-7, with D unresolved. The CDR3 totals 14 residues. The germline V and J ends were trimmed by 2 bases and 0 bases, with 8 bases remaining between them. Looked up from germline, CDR1 is MDHEN and CDR2 is SYDVKM. The CDR3 region has the DNA TGTGCCAGCAGTTTACAGGTTAGCTCCTACGAGCAGTACTTC. Its protein is CASSLQVSSYEQYF.

This chain connects TRBV28 to TRBJ1-6; D gene uncertain. The germline V gene encodes CDR1 MDHEN and CDR2 SYDVKM. V gave up 7 bases and J gave up 4 bases, with 14 bases separating them. The CDR3 loop spans 15 amino acids. In nucleotides, the CDR3 is TGTGCCAGCATGAGAGAGGGCCAGTATAATTCACCCCTCCACTTT. Protein: CASMREGQYNSPLHF.

This CDR3 is CSVESRAQETQYF. CDR3 sequence (DNA): TGCAGCGTTGAGAGCAGGGCTCAAGAGACCCAGTACTTC. The rearrangement joins TRBV29-1 to TRBJ2-5, with D perhaps TRBD1 (5 bases). Germline V gives CDR1 SQVTM, CDR2 ANQGSEA. The CDR3 has 13 residues. V was trimmed by 3 bases and J by 2 bases, leaving 10 bases between them.

The count of this clone is one. This chain uses TRBV6-5 with TRBJ2-5, with 9 bases identical to TRBD2. V shed 0 bases and J 1 base; nucleotides not matched to a gene: 0. Germline CDR1 MNHEY, CDR2 SVGAGI. This CDR3 has 15 residues. CDR3 loop: CASSYSAGGQETQYF. Here the CDR3 DNA reads TGTGCCAGCAGTTACTCAGCGGGGGGCCAAGAGACCCAGTACTTC.

The V call is TRBV27, the J call TRBJ1-3; 7 bases align to TRBD1. Unmatched junction bases numbered 16, after V lost 6 bases and J lost 8 bases. The CDR3 has 16 residues. Germline CDR1 reads MNHEY; CDR2 reads SMNVEV (reference sequence). CDR3 amino acids: CASSPLQGQEEDTIYF. The CDR3, as DNA: TGTGCCAGCAGCCCGCTACAAGGACAGGAGGAAGACACCATATATTTT.